Reported below is one TCR beta chain. The data derive from a study of blood T cell repertoires in COVID-19. Study-wide context: COVID-19 samples, acute and convalescent, were from the United States, Italy and Spain. PBMCs, B-cell-depleted T cells, or T cells were the source of the cDNA or gDNA that made up the material.

Germline V gene data show CDR1 as LGHDT and CDR2 as YNNKEL (reference sequence). The CDR3 sequence is 12 residues long. Trimming shortened V by 0 bases and J by 7 bases, and 4 bases separated the two germline ends. Per the authors' pipeline: Counts of nucleated cells, estimated from reference gene primer amplification, were obtained. The protocol was immunoSEQ multiplex PCR, while the TCRdb copy is restricted to in-frame clones and leaves out a portion. From that table come the V and J calls and clone size; the DNA was used to work out D and trimming. The table lists approximately 300,000 clones, 88% of them singletons.

The V call is TRBV3-1 (or the pseudogene TRBV3-2), the J call TRBJ2-4; D uncertain. The source of this sequence is a woman between 50 and 59 years old with active or convalescent COVID-19. Sequenced sample: peripheral blood. CDR3 residues: CASSQDPNIQYF. DNA of the CDR3: TGTGCCAGCAGCCAAGATCCGAACATTCAGTACTTC.